This T cell receptor beta chain was observed in a study of shared clonotypes between healthy human individuals. Findings and limits, study-wide: The small donor group covered limited genetic and exposure diversity.

Germline-derived CDR1 and CDR2 are LNHDA and SQIVND (reference sequence). Trimming left V 3 bases short and J 2 bases short, with 11 bases between. This CDR3 is built from 14 residues. The authors distributed each subset's genomic DNA evenly over several immunoSEQ plates. Original processing notes: Without quality scores, immunoSEQ junctional reads could not be filtered like full-length reads. Sequencing used immunoSEQ multiplex PCR; TCRdb keeps in-frame clones, though not all of them. V and J calls and clone size are given by that table; D and trimming were obtained from the DNA. The sample shows about 800,000 clones, roughly 96% of them seen only once. Of note for this clone: Its target is not known. The sample has other DNA sequences that encode this CDR3 too.

Naive CD8 cells lacked CD45RO and underwent positive selection for CCR7, leaving out terminally differentiated effector memory CD45RA+ cells. This chain links TRBV19 with TRBJ2-7, with a tentative D call TRBD1 (6 bases). The clonotype comes from a man aged 25 to 40 in good health. The specimen sequenced was naive CD8+ T cells sorted from blood. CDR3 nucleotides: TGTGCCAGTAGTATTCTGGCAGGGGCCTACGAGCAGTACTTC. Encoded protein: CASSILAGAYEQYF.